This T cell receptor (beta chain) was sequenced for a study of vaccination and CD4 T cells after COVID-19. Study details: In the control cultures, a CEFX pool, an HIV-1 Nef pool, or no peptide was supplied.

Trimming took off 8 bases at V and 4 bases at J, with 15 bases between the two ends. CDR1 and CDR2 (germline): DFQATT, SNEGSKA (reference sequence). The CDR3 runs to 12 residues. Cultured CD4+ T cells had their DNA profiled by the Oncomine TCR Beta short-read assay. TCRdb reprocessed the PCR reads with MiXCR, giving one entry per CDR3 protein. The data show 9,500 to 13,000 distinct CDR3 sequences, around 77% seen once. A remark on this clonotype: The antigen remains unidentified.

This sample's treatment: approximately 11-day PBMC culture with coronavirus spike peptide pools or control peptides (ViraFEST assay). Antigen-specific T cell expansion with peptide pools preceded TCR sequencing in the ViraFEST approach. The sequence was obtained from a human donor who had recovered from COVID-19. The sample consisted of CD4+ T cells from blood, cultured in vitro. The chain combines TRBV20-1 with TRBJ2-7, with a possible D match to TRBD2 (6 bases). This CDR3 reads CSTNGGRYEQYF. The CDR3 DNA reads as TGCAGTACAAATGGGGGGAGGTACGAGCAGTACTTC.